A selection of T cell receptor beta chains follows, all from one sample in a study of T cell repertoires in cytomegalovirus infection. Their antigens are not known. TCRdb recomputed calls from the reads with MiXCR, one row per CDR3 protein. The sample yields approximately 70,000 distinct CDR3 sequences, 20% to 25% seen once. Material: PBMCs, sequenced either directly or after in vitro stimulation (not recorded which). The receptors here all came from a human donor in good health (CMV status not recorded). Some clones in this sample may be carry-over from other donors' samples. Each CDR3 is given with its conserved first and last residue. The order of the fields is V gene, clone size, D gene, CDR3 length, J gene, CDR3 DNA, CDR3 protein. D genes are given only for firm matches. The size entry is marked missing in some rows and otherwise reads once, few, many or a size class.

>TRBV7-2|many|NA|12|TRBJ1-2
TGTGCCAGCAGCTTAGAAGGGTATGGCTACACCTTC
CASSLEGYGYTF
>TRBV12-3/TRBV12-4|many|NA|14|TRBJ1-1
TGTGCCAGCTGTGTTGGATCTATATACACTGAAGCTTTCTTT
CASCVGSIYTEAFF
>TRBV6-2/TRBV6-3|many|NA|16|TRBJ2-1
TGTGCCAGCAGTTACTCGACGCGCCAGACTAGTCATGAGCAGTTCTTC
CASSYSTRQTSHEQFF
>TRBV10-3|many|TRBD2|14|TRBJ2-3
TGTGCCATCGGGACTAGCGGGAGCACAGATACGCAGTATTTT
CAIGTSGSTDTQYF
>TRBV5-6|few|TRBD1|13|TRBJ1-2
TGTGCCAGCAGAATACAGGGGCCCGATGGCTACACCTTC
CASRIQGPDGYTF
>TRBV6-6|many|TRBD2|22|TRBJ2-1
TGTGCCAGCAGTTACAAAGGTCGTGGGACTAGCGGGGAATGGAGCTCCTACAATGAGCAGTTCTTC
CASSYKGRGTSGEWSSYNEQFF
>TRBV7-2|NA|NA|16|TRBJ2-4
TGTGCCAGCAGCTTAATGTCATCGGGAGCCAAAAACATTCAGTACTTC
CASSLMSSGAKNIQYF
>TRBV7-2|many|TRBD2|15|TRBJ2-1
TGTGCCAGCAGCGGACTAGCGGGGACCCACAATGAGCAGTTCTTC
CASSGLAGTHNEQFF
>TRBV6-6|few|NA|13|TRBJ2-2
TGTGCCAGCATCAACGTGGGCACCGGGGAGCTGTTTTTT
CASINVGTGELFF
>TRBV24-1|NA|TRBD2|19|TRBJ2-3
TGTGCCACCAGTCCGGGACTAGCGGGTCGATCAAATAGCACAGATACGCAGTATTTT
CATSPGLAGRSNSTDTQYF
>TRBV7-9|NA|TRBD2|17|TRBJ2-1
TGTGCCAGCAGCCCAAAAGGGACTAGCCTTACCTACAATGAGCAGTTCTTC
CASSPKGTSLTYNEQFF
>TRBV19|NA|TRBD1|15|TRBJ1-4
TGTGCCAGTAGTTCAAAAGACAGGGGAAATGAAAAACTGTTTTTT
CASSSKDRGNEKLFF
>TRBV14|few|NA|15|TRBJ1-4
TGTGCCAGCAGCCAAGGTGGCACCCGGAATGAAAAACTGTTTTTT
CASSQGGTRNEKLFF
>TRBV19|NA|TRBD1|17|TRBJ1-5
TGTGCCACCACCCGAAAAGGGGGCAAGGGTAGCAATCAGCCCCAGCATTTT
CATTRKGGKGSNQPQHF
>TRBV24-1|once|NA|15|TRBJ2-2
TGTGCCACCAGTGATTCAAGTAAAGATATGGGGGAGCTGTTTTTT
CATSDSSKDMGELFF
>TRBV27|NA|NA|13|TRBJ1-2
TGTGCCAGCAGCCTCCACGCGGGGGCTGGCTACACCTTC
CASSLHAGAGYTF
>TRBV27|many|TRBD1|14|TRBJ1-2
TGTGCCAGCAGTCCCGGACAGGGGGGTTCTGGCTACACCTTC
CASSPGQGGSGYTF
>TRBV5-4|NA|NA|14|TRBJ2-7
TGTGCCAGCAGCTTAGAAGCGGCCGCCTACGAGCAGTACTTC
CASSLEAAAYEQYF
>TRBV6-2/TRBV6-3|few|TRBD2|15|TRBJ2-1
TGTGCCAGCAAAGTCGCGGGAGAGTCCTACAATGAGCAGTTCTTC
CASKVAGESYNEQFF
>TRBV5-6|NA|NA|12|TRBJ2-1
TGTGCCAGCAGCCAACAACTCCATGAGCAGTTCTTC
CASSQQLHEQFF
>TRBV19|NA|NA|15|TRBJ2-1
TGTGCCAGTAGCCCCCAGCGGGTCTCCTACAATGAGCAGTTCTTC
CASSPQRVSYNEQFF
>TRBV12-3/TRBV12-4|few|TRBD2|14|TRBJ2-1
TGTGCCAGCAGTGGACTAGCGCGTTACAATGAGCAGTTCTTC
CASSGLARYNEQFF
>TRBV29-1|few|TRBD1|14|TRBJ1-1
TGCAGCGTTGGGACCGGGACAGGGAACACTGAAGCTTTCTTT
CSVGTGTGNTEAFF
>TRBV19|NA|TRBD2|18|TRBJ2-1
TGTGCCAGTAGTATGCGGCTAGCGGGGGGGAGCTCCTACAATGAGCAGTTCTTC
CASSMRLAGGSSYNEQFF
>TRBV27|NA|NA|19|TRBJ1-6
TGTGCCAGCAGTTTAACCCTGAGAGGCCACAGCTCCTGTAATTCACCCCTCCACTTT
CASSLTLRGHSSCNSPLHF
>TRBV7-8|NA|TRBD1|16|TRBJ2-7
TGTGCCAGCAGCCCGTTACCGGGGACAGCCTCCTACGAGCAGTACTTC
CASSPLPGTASYEQYF
>TRBV7-8|many|NA|15|TRBJ2-5
TGTGCCAGCAGCTTAGGTCCCACCGTCATGGAGACCCAGTACTTC
CASSLGPTVMETQYF
>TRBV5-1|NA|TRBD2|16|TRBJ2-5
TGCGCCAGCAGCCCGGAAAGACTAGCGGGAGCAGAGACCCAGTACTTC
CASSPERLAGAETQYF
>TRBV19|NA|NA|15|TRBJ1-2
TGTGCCAGTAGATCCCCCTCCGAGGCCTTGTATGGCTACACCTTC
CASRSPSEALYGYTF
>TRBV28|many|NA|15|TRBJ1-5
TGTGCCAGCAGTTCCTCTCAGTGGTCCAATCAGCCCCAGCATTTT
CASSSSQWSNQPQHF
>TRBV7-9|NA|NA|15|TRBJ2-6
TGTGCCAGCAGCGATTGGAGCTCTGGGGCCAACGTCCTGACTTTC
CASSDWSSGANVLTF
>TRBV5-1|NA|NA|15|TRBJ2-7
TGCGCCAGCAGCTTAGTTGGACAGCCGGAATACGAGCAGTACTTC
CASSLVGQPEYEQYF
>TRBV18|NA|NA|13|TRBJ1-5
TGTGCCAGCTCACTTGAGTCCAATCAGCCCCAGCATTTT
CASSLESNQPQHF
>TRBV7-8|many|TRBD2|17|TRBJ2-1
TGTGCCAGCAGCTTAGCTAGCGGGAGCTCACTCTACAATGAGCAGTTCTTC
CASSLASGSSLYNEQFF
>TRBV27|many|NA|16|TRBJ2-1
TGTGCCAGCAGTTCCTTCCTTCCAAGCTCCTACAATGAGCAGTTCTTC
CASSSFLPSSYNEQFF
>TRBV5-1|many|NA|11|TRBJ1-2
TGCGCCAGCAGCTTGAGTGATGGCTACACCTTC
CASSLSDGYTF
>TRBV29-1|NA|NA|14|TRBJ2-5
TGCAGCGTTGACTCGGCAGGGTGGAGAGAGACCCAGTACTTC
CSVDSAGWRETQYF
>TRBV12-3/TRBV12-4|NA|NA|13|TRBJ2-3
TGTGCCAGCAGTGCACCGTTCCCAGATACGCAGTATTTT
CASSAPFPDTQYF
>TRBV7-6|many|TRBD2|17|TRBJ2-1
TGTGCCAGCAGCTCGGGACTAGCGTTGAGCTCCTACAATGAGCAGTTCTTC
CASSSGLALSSYNEQFF
>TRBV7-9|few|NA|14|TRBJ1-4
TGTGCCAGCAGCCTGGACAGAGTTAATGAAAAACTGTTTTTT
CASSLDRVNEKLFF